One and the same sample provided the 26 T cell receptor beta chains below, sequenced in a study of somatic mutations in cytotoxic T cells in rheumatoid arthritis. The table came from immunoSEQ multiplex PCR; TCRdb's copy has only in-frame clones and leaves some out. The data contain under 13,000 clones, 79% of them singletons. The sample consisted of CD8+ T cells sorted from blood. These receptors were obtained from an adult with rheumatoid arthritis.

This chain links TRBV4-1 with TRBJ1-3; D is ambiguous. Trimming left V 1 base short and J 0 bases short, with 7 bases between. Germline values: CDR1 MGHRA, CDR2 YSYEKL. CDR3 length: 15 residues. The CDR3 loop reads CASSQVPSSGNTIYF. The CDR3 nucleotides read TGCGCCAGCAGCCAAGTTCCTAGCTCTGGAAACACCATATATTTT.

The chain has TRBV5-6 and TRBJ2-3; 9 nucleotides line up with TRBD2. Germline lookup yields CDR1 SGHDT and CDR2 YYEEEE. V trimming: 0 bases; J trimming: 4 bases; junction bases outside the gene matches: 6. This CDR3 contains 16 residues. The CDR3 is CASSLEDSGSADTQYF. The CDR3 nucleotides read TGTGCCAGCAGCTTGGAGGATAGCGGGAGCGCAGATACGCAGTATTTT.

V is TRBV4-3 and J is TRBJ2-7, with D possibly being TRBD2 (5 bases). This CDR3 is 15 amino acids long. Per germline, CDR1 LGHNA and CDR2 YSLEER. V was trimmed by 1 base and J by 0 bases, leaving 10 bases between them. The CDR3 DNA sequence: TGCGCCAGCAGCCAAGGTCTCGGGGACTCCTACGAGCAGTACTTC. It translates to CASSQGLGDSYEQYF.

This chain links TRBV4-3 with TRBJ1-1; possible D gene TRBD1, 5 bases. The CDR3 runs to 15 residues. The germline gives CDR1 LGHNA, CDR2 YSLEER. Trimming cost V 0 bases and J 1 base, with 9 bases left between them. The CDR3 DNA sequence: TGCGCCAGCAGCCAAGATTACCAGGGGAACACTGAAGCTTTCTTT. Residues: CASSQDYQGNTEAFF.

The gene calls are TRBV4-1 and TRBJ2-3; D not certain. V shed 5 bases and J shed 2 bases, with 5 bases lying between them. The CDR3 is made up of 12 amino acids. From germline, CDR1 is MGHRA and CDR2 YSYEKL. The CDR3 sequence: CASSSVTDTQYF. As DNA, the CDR3 is TGCGCCAGCAGCTCCGTCACAGATACGCAGTATTTT.

Concerning this clone: The junction shows a germline mismatch at one end, possibly a read error. V and J are TRBV7-7 and TRBJ1-6, with D possibly TRBD1 on 6 matching bases. The CDR3 has 14 amino acids. Per the germline V gene, CDR1 is SSHAT and CDR2 is FNYEAQ (reference sequence). CDR3 amino acids: CASSSGLGASPLHF. Written as DNA, the CDR3 is TGTGCTAGCAGCTCGGGGTTGGGGGCCTCACCCCTCCACTTT.

The rearrangement joins TRBV7-2 to TRBJ1-1; 9 bases are shared with TRBD1. This CDR3 spans 16 amino acids. The V gene end was trimmed by 0 bases and the J gene end by 0 bases; junction bases not matched to a gene: 2. Germline loops: CDR1 SGHTA, CDR2 FQGNSA. CDR3 sequence (DNA): TGTGCCAGCAGCTTAGCTACAGGGGGCATGAACACTGAAGCTTTCTTT. It codes for CASSLATGGMNTEAFF.

The gene calls are TRBV2 and TRBJ1-2, with TRBD1 identical over 7 bases. Germline V gene sequence: CDR1 SNHLY, CDR2 FYNNEI. J was trimmed by 8 bases and V by 6 bases; bases with no gene match: 6. The CDR3 totals 12 residues. The DNA of the CDR3 is TGTGCCAGCAGCACAGGGGCGCGCGGCTACACCTTC. Encoded protein: CASSTGARGYTF. The whole variable domain, remainder taken from reference TRBV2 and TRBJ1-2, is EPEVTQTPSHQVTQMGQEVILRCVPISNHLYFYWYRQILGQKVEFLVSFYNNEISEKSEIFDDQFSVERPDGSNFTLKIRSTKLEDSAMYFCASSTGARGYTFGSGTRLTVV.

A few counts support this clone. The V call is TRBV2, the J call TRBJ2-7, with a weak D call TRBD1 (6 bases). V dropped 0 bases and J dropped 7 bases, with 16 bases sitting between them. The length of the CDR3 is 15 residues. The germline CDR1 and CDR2 sequences are SNHLY and FYNNEI. CDR3 in DNA: TGTGCCAGCAGTGAAGCGCTTCATACAGGGTGGGAGCAGTACTTC. Its protein is CASSEALHTGWEQYF. The variable domain in full, completed from reference TRBV2 and TRBJ2-7, reads EPEVTQTPSHQVTQMGQEVILRCVPISNHLYFYWYRQILGQKVEFLVSFYNNEISEKSEIFDDQFSVERPDGSNFTLKIRSTKLEDSAMYFCASSEALHTGWEQYFGPGTRLTVT.

This sequence joins TRBV6-5 and TRBJ2-5; 7 positions agree with TRBD2. This CDR3 spans 13 amino acids. Germline V gene sequence: CDR1 MNHEY, CDR2 SVGAGI. V trimming: 6 bases; J trimming: 3 bases; junction bases outside the gene matches: 4. CDR3 nucleotides: TGTGCCAGCAGCCTACTAGCGAAAGAGACCCAGTACTTC. Translating gives CASSLLAKETQYF.

V usage is TRBV6-1 and J usage is TRBJ2-1; 11 nucleotides match TRBD2. This CDR3 is built from 15 residues. Per the germline V gene, CDR1 is MNHNS and CDR2 is SASEGT. V dropped 0 bases and J dropped 6; count of bases not matched to a gene: 1. The CDR3, as DNA: TGTGCCAGCAGTGAAGCTAGCGGGGGGGCCAATGAGCAGTTCTTC. The encoded protein is CASSEASGGANEQFF.

As for this clone: An end of the junction does not agree with germline; a read error may underlie this. This sequence joins TRBV11-2 and TRBJ1-6; D is unclear. The germline CDR1 and CDR2 sequences are SGHAT and FQNNGV. The length of the CDR3 is 15 residues. Here the CDR3 DNA reads TGCGCCAGCAGCCAAGAACCCGGGTATAATTCACCCCTCCACTTT. This codes for CASSQEPGYNSPLHF. Together with reference TRBV11-2 and TRBJ1-6, the CDR3 gives the full variable domain: EAGVAQSPRYKIIEKRQSVAFWCNPISGHATLYWYQQILGQGPKLLIQFQNNGVVDDSQLPKDRFSAERLKGVDSTLKIQPAKLEDSAVYLCASSQEPGYNSPLHFGNGTRLTVT.

This chain links TRBV9 with TRBJ1-1; no clear D. The CDR3 is 14 amino acids. V was cut by 2 bases and J by 5 bases, with 13 bases left in between. Per germline, CDR1 SGDLS and CDR2 YYNGEE. The CDR3 nucleotides are TGTGCCAGCAGCGTTGCGAATTTGGAAACTGAAGCTTTCTTT. It is translated as CASSVANLETEAFF.

The chain links TRBV7-2 to TRBJ2-2, with unresolved D. Germline loops: CDR1 SGHTA, CDR2 FQGNSA. The V gene lost 5 bases and the J gene lost 3 bases, with 7 bases spanning the gap. CDR3 length: 13 residues. This CDR3 is CASSPRYTGELFF. CDR3 nucleotides: TGTGCCAGCAGCCCGAGGTACACCGGGGAGCTGTTTTTT.

The chain uses TRBV5-4 and TRBJ2-7, with 9 bases lining up with TRBD1. The V gene end was trimmed by 3 bases and the J gene end by 0 bases; junction bases not matched to a gene: 4. The CDR3 is 15 residues long. CDR1 and CDR2 (germline): SGHNT, YYREEE (reference sequence). The CDR3 loop is CASSSGTGPSYEQYF. As DNA, the CDR3 is TGTGCCAGCAGCTCCGGGACAGGGCCCTCCTACGAGCAGTACTTC.

The chain combines TRBV5-1 with TRBJ2-1; weak D call: TRBD2 (6 bases). Trimming cost V 4 bases and J 5 bases, with 16 bases left between them. The CDR3 consists of 15 residues. Germline CDR1 and CDR2: SGHRS and YFSETQ. CDR3: CASSPGTQWDNEQFF. The CDR3 DNA reads TGCGCCAGCAGCCCCGGGACTCAGTGGGACAATGAGCAGTTCTTC.

The chain employs TRBV11-3 and TRBJ2-7, with TRBD1 identical over 9 bases. With 1 base clipped from V and 5 bases from J, the junction kept 6 bases outside the gene matches. The CDR3 consists of 15 residues. The germline V gene encodes CDR1 SGHNT and CDR2 YENEEA. Written as DNA, the CDR3 is TGTGCCAGCAGCTTAGCGGGGACAGGGTACCACGAGCAGTACTTC. It codes for CASSLAGTGYHEQYF.

The chain employs TRBV11-3 and TRBJ2-1; D not certain. The ends were cut back, 2 bases at V and 4 bases at J, with 15 bases in the middle. This CDR3 is built from 16 residues. CDR1 SGHNT and CDR2 YENEEA come from the germline V gene. This CDR3 is CASSLRNGIGYNEQFF. The DNA for the CDR3 is TGTGCCAGCAGCTTACGGAACGGCATAGGGTACAATGAGCAGTTCTTC.

This clone has a handful of counts. The gene calls are TRBV6-1 and TRBJ1-2; D remains ambiguous. Germline values: CDR1 MNHNS, CDR2 SASEGT. The CDR3 consists of 10 residues. V lost 11 bases to trimming and J lost 4 bases, with 8 bases between them. This chain's CDR3 is CASRIYGYTF. CDR3 DNA: TGTGCCTCACGGATCTATGGCTACACCTTC.

This clone was seen a few times. The CDR3, as DNA: TGTGCCAGCAGTTACTCAGGGGGGGGGAATGAGCAGTTCTTC. Translating gives CASSYSGGGNEQFF. The chain has TRBV6-6 and TRBJ2-1, with D perhaps TRBD2 (7 bases). The V end was cut by 0 bases, the J end by 7 bases, with 10 bases between. This CDR3 is 14 amino acids long. Germline CDR1 reads MNHNY; CDR2 reads SVGAGI (reference sequence).

The chain carries TRBV11-2 and TRBJ2-1; the match to TRBD2 covers 10 bases. The J segment lost 4 bases and the V segment lost 2 bases, leaving 8 bases of the junction unmatched. This CDR3 has 17 amino acids. Germline V gene data show CDR1 as SGHAT and CDR2 as FQNNGV. The CDR3 DNA reads as TGTGCCAGCAGCTTATGGTCTAGCGGGAGTAAATACAATGAGCAGTTCTTC. Its protein product is CASSLWSSGSKYNEQFF.

This rearrangement joins TRBV7-2 to TRBJ2-3; tentatively, D is TRBD2 (7 bases). Germline CDR1 is SGHTA and CDR2 is FQGNSA. The CDR3 extends over 13 amino acids. V was shortened by 8 bases and J by 8 bases, with 17 bases between the two germline ends. CDR3 protein: CASHWGGAGTQYF. The CDR3, as DNA: TGTGCCAGCCACTGGGGGGGGGCAGGTACGCAGTATTTT. The whole variable domain, filled in from reference TRBV7-2 and TRBJ2-3, reads GAGVSQSPSNKVTEKGKDVELRCDPISGHTALYWYRQSLGQGLEFLIYFQGNSAPDKSGLPSDRFSAERTGGSVSTLTIQRTQQEDSAVYLCASHWGGAGTQYFGPGTRLTVL.

This clone was observed a few times. The chain uses TRBV6-6 and TRBJ1-2, with D possibly TRBD1 on 5 matching bases. CDR3 size: 14 residues. From germline, CDR1 is MNHNY and CDR2 SVGAGI (reference sequence). V lost 2 bases and J lost 3, with 10 bases in between. The CDR3 sequence: CASSYGRADYGYTF. The DNA for the CDR3 is TGTGCCAGCAGTTACGGCAGGGCGGACTATGGCTACACCTTC.

The chain has TRBV9 and TRBJ1-4; TRBD1 agrees at 8 bases. Per the germline V gene, CDR1 is SGDLS and CDR2 is YYNGEE. J lost 13 bases, V lost 0 bases, and 8 bases had no gene match. There are 14 residues in the CDR3. The CDR3 region has the DNA TGTGCCAGCAGCGTAGCTACAGGGGGGGGCGGACTGTTTTTT. Its protein is CASSVATGGGGLFF. The full variable domain, completed using reference TRBV9 and TRBJ1-4, is DSGVTQTPKHLITATGQRVTLRCSPRSGDLSVYWYQQSLDQGLQFLIQYYNGEERAKGNILERFSAQQFPDLHSELNLSSLELGDSALYFCASSVATGGGGLFFGSGTQLSVL.

This sequence joins TRBV19 and TRBJ1-5; D not resolved. CDR1 is LNHDA, CDR2 SQIVND, per germline (reference sequence). V lost 2 bases and J lost 2, with 10 bases in between. The CDR3 contains 15 residues. Here the CDR3 reads CASSIWGNGNQPQHF. Here the CDR3 DNA reads TGTGCCAGTAGTATATGGGGTAACGGCAATCAGCCCCAGCATTTT. Full variable domain (rest looked up from reference TRBV19 and TRBJ1-5): DGGITQSPKYLFRKEGQNVTLSCEQNLNHDAMYWYRQDPGQGLRLIYYSQIVNDFQKGDIAEGYSVSREKKESFPLTVTSAQKNPTAFYLCASSIWGNGNQPQHFGDGTRLSIL.

The rearrangement links TRBV13 to TRBJ1-6, with unresolved D. Trimming removed 2 bases from V and 8 bases from J, with 13 bases in between. This CDR3 contains 15 residues. The germline CDR1 and CDR2 sequences are PRHDT and FYEKMQ (reference sequence). DNA for the CDR3: TGTGCCAGCAGCTTAATGAGTTCTTTAGATTCACCCCTCCACTTT. As protein: CASSLMSSLDSPLHF.